Shown below are 20 T cell receptor beta chains from a single sample sequenced in a study of shared clonotypes between healthy human individuals. Generated by immunoSEQ multiplex PCR, the TCRdb table keeps only in-frame clones and is missing some. The data show around 990,000 clones, approximately 77% seen once. Sequencing input: memory CD4+ T cells from PBMCs. As to subset: CD45RA-negative fraction. These receptors were obtained from a young man in good health. Some clones in this sample may be carry-over from other donors' samples.

The CDR3 sequence is CASSVGTTYNEQFF. CDR3 DNA sequence: TGTGCCAGCAGCGTAGGTACTACCTACAATGAGCAGTTCTTC. The chain couples TRBV9 to TRBJ2-1; no definite D call. V lost 0 bases to trimming and J lost 2 bases, with 6 bases between them. In germline, CDR1 is SGDLS, CDR2 YYNGEE. The CDR3 extends over 14 amino acids.

This clone was counted once. This chain joins TRBV28 and TRBJ2-7, with D hard to call. V lost 8 bases, J lost 0 bases, and 17 bases lay in between. The CDR3 totals 15 residues. The V gene's germline CDR1 is MDHEN and CDR2 SYDVKM. CDR3 protein: CASAALPGGSYEQYF. Written as DNA, the CDR3 is TGTGCCAGCGCGGCCTTGCCGGGCGGCTCCTACGAGCAGTACTTC.

The chain combines TRBV9 with TRBJ2-3; 7 nucleotides align to TRBD2. The germline gives CDR1 SGDLS, CDR2 YYNGEE. The CDR3 runs to 16 residues. The V and J ends lost 4 bases and 6 bases, in that order; junction bases with no gene match: 14. The CDR3 nucleotides are TGTGCCAGCAGCACCTCCTCTCTCGCGGGAGATGATACGCAGTATTTT. Amino acid sequence: CASSTSSLAGDDTQYF.

V usage is TRBV9 and J usage is TRBJ2-3; D is unclear. This CDR3 region has 16 residues. The germline V gene encodes CDR1 SGDLS and CDR2 YYNGEE. V lost 0 bases and J 2 bases, leaving 13 bases between the germline ends. CDR3 nucleotide sequence: TGTGCCAGCAGCGTAGCTACGGCCCGGACCACAGATACGCAGTATTTT. This sequence encodes CASSVATARTTDTQYF.

This clone was seen more than once but under ten times. The V gene is TRBV6-5, the J gene TRBJ2-1; D remains unclear. Germline values: CDR1 MNHEY, CDR2 SVGAGI. Trimming removed 6 bases at V and 5 bases at J, with 8 bases between. The CDR3 spans 12 residues. DNA for the CDR3: TGTGCCAGCAGCGCGAGGAACAATGAGCAGTTCTTC. Translating gives CASSARNNEQFF.

This clone has a handful of counts. This CDR3 is also generated by other DNA sequences in the sample. The DNA of the CDR3 is TGCGCCAGCAGCTTGGCCCTGGGAGATAATGAAAAACTGTTTTTT. This codes for CASSLALGDNEKLFF. The V gene is TRBV5-1, the J gene TRBJ1-4; no clear D gene. This CDR3 is 15 amino acids long. Trimming removed 0 bases from V and 4 bases from J, with 10 bases in between. Germline values: CDR1 SGHRS, CDR2 YFSETQ.

This clone appeared a few times. The chain recombines TRBV30 with TRBJ1-1; D is uncertain. Germline V gene data show CDR1 as GTSNPN and CDR2 as SVGIG (reference sequence). The CDR3 spans 13 residues. The ends were cut back, 7 bases at V and 6 bases at J, with 18 bases in the middle. Written as DNA, the CDR3 is TGTGCCTTTCTCCGCGCCCCCCTTCCTGAAGCTTTCTTT. Its translation is CAFLRAPLPEAFF.

This chain links TRBV5-1 with TRBJ1-1; D might be TRBD1 (5 bases). Germline CDR1 SGHRS, CDR2 YFSETQ. The CDR3 is 14 amino acids. Trimming removed 4 bases at V and 1 base at J, with 11 bases between. The CDR3 nucleotides are TGCGCCAGCAGCGAAACCGGGGCGAACACTGAAGCTTTCTTT. Residues: CASSETGANTEAFF.

This clone was picked up a small number of times. This chain uses TRBV5-1 with TRBJ1-4; tentative D call: TRBD1 (6 bases). This CDR3 contains 15 residues. Trimming took 4 bases from V and 8 from J, leaving 18 bases between them. Germline V gene data show CDR1 as SGHRS and CDR2 as YFSETQ. The CDR3 region is CASSLFEVGTEKLFF. The CDR3 DNA sequence: TGCGCCAGCAGCCTCTTTGAGGTGGGGACAGAAAAACTGTTTTTT.

The chain is built from TRBV4-1 and TRBJ1-3; D call uncertain. From germline, CDR1 is MGHRA and CDR2 YSYEKL. The CDR3 is 16 residues long. The ends were cut back, 4 bases at V and 0 bases at J, with 13 bases in the middle. The CDR3 spells CASSRTDSSSGNTIYF. As DNA, the CDR3 is TGCGCCAGCAGCCGGACGGATAGCAGCTCTGGAAACACCATATATTTT.

This clone has just a few counts. The sample holds other DNA sequences that translate to the same CDR3. The genes are TRBV18 and TRBJ1-5; maybe TRBD1 (5 bases). Trimming stripped 3 bases from V and 0 bases from J, with 9 bases between. The CDR3 is 15 amino acids. Looked up from germline, CDR1 is KGHSH and CDR2 is LQKENI. CDR3 nucleotide sequence: TGTGCCAGCTCACCCCGGGGACTTAGCAATCAGCCCCAGCATTTT. This sequence encodes CASSPRGLSNQPQHF.

This clone was picked up many times. V and J are TRBV7-8 and TRBJ2-4; 12 positions agree with TRBD2. CDR1 SGHVS and CDR2 FQNEAQ come from the germline V gene. The CDR3 has 16 residues. Germline trimming cut 3 bases from V and 9 bases from J; bases unmatched to any gene: 9. The CDR3 nucleotides are TGTGCCAGCAGCTTTGGGCCTAGCGGGAGGGACGGCATTCAGTACTTC. Translated, it gives CASSFGPSGRDGIQYF.

The chain joins TRBV5-8 to TRBJ1-2; 9 nucleotides agree with TRBD1. The CDR3 runs to 14 residues. The V gene's germline CDR1 is SGHTS and CDR2 YDEGEE. V gave up 4 bases and J gave up 7 bases; unmatched junction bases: 8. The chain's CDR3 is CASSRSDRGGGYTF. CDR3 nucleotide sequence: TGTGCCAGCAGCAGGTCGGACAGGGGAGGTGGCTACACCTTC.

The genes are TRBV4-1 and TRBJ2-1; maybe TRBD1 (6 bases). The V gene lost 6 bases and the J gene lost 4 bases, with 13 bases spanning the gap. Germline CDR1 is MGHRA and CDR2 is YSYEKL. The CDR3 contains 14 residues. In DNA, the CDR3 is TGCGCCAGCAGACCTATTCAGGGGTACAATGAGCAGTTCTTC. As protein: CASRPIQGYNEQFF.

The J gene is TRBJ2-5, the V gene TRBV19, with D perhaps matching TRBD2 (5 bases). Germline V lookup: CDR1 LNHDA, CDR2 SQIVND (reference sequence). Trimming left V 5 bases short and J 4 bases short, with 17 bases between. The CDR3 has 15 residues. The CDR3 coding sequence is TGTGCCAGTAGTTTCGCCGGGGTTTTAAGAGAGACCCAGTACTTC. The encoded protein is CASSFAGVLRETQYF.

Concerning this clone: Other nucleotide sequences from this sample produce the same CDR3. The genes are TRBV9 and TRBJ1-3; TRBD1 is a possible D gene (5 bases). Germline CDR1 and CDR2: SGDLS and YYNGEE. This CDR3 has 15 residues. Deletions cut 0 bases from V and 1 base from J, with 8 bases between. The CDR3 DNA sequence: TGTGCCAGCAGCGTAGCAGCAGGGTCTGGAAACACCATATATTTT. Translated: CASSVAAGSGNTIYF. Full variable domain (missing parts from reference TRBV9 and TRBJ1-3): DSGVTQTPKHLITATGQRVTLRCSPRSGDLSVYWYQQSLDQGLQFLIQYYNGEERAKGNILERFSAQQFPDLHSELNLSSLELGDSALYFCASSVAAGSGNTIYFGEGSWLTVV.

The chain joins TRBV5-1 to TRBJ2-7; a possible D gene is TRBD2 (5 bases). The CDR3 covers 13 residues. Trimming left V 5 bases short and J 2 bases short, with 11 bases between. Germline loops: CDR1 SGHRS, CDR2 YFSETQ. CDR3 protein: CASRPGSTYEQYF. In DNA form, the CDR3 reads TGCGCCAGCAGACCGGGATCCACCTACGAGCAGTACTTC.

In the case of this clone: This CDR3 is also generated by other DNA sequences in the sample. The gene calls are TRBV7-3 and TRBJ1-1; tentative D call: TRBD1 (5 bases). Germline CDR1 reads SGHTA; CDR2 reads FQGTGA. The CDR3 spans 13 residues. V lost 8 bases to trimming and J lost 1 base, with 11 bases between them. The CDR3 region is CASSPGTNTEAFF. In DNA, the CDR3 is TGTGCCAGCTCTCCAGGGACGAACACTGAAGCTTTCTTT.

The CDR3, as DNA: TGTGCCAGCAGCTCGAGGGGGGGAGAAAAACTGTTTTTT. Residues: CASSSRGGEKLFF. The chain combines TRBV7-2 with TRBJ1-4, with a tentative D call TRBD1 (6 bases). Trimming removed 4 bases from V and 8 bases from J, with 11 bases in between. The CDR3 covers 13 residues. The germline V gene encodes CDR1 SGHTA and CDR2 FQGNSA.

This sequence joins TRBV9 and TRBJ2-3; D is possibly TRBD1 (6 bases). The CDR3 runs 13 residues. Trimming cost V 1 base and J 3 bases, with 6 bases left between them. Per germline, CDR1 SGDLS and CDR2 YYNGEE. The CDR3 region is CASSVRGTDTQYF. CDR3 nucleotides: TGTGCCAGCAGCGTAAGGGGGACAGATACGCAGTATTTT.